The next 25 T cell receptor beta chains were all read from a single sample in a study of blood T cell repertoires in COVID-19. Assay used: immunoSEQ multiplex PCR; TCRdb lists only in-frame clones, some missing. The profile covers about 140,000 clones, with 70% to 80% appearing a single time and approximately 9% taken by the ten largest. Input material: peripheral blood. These receptors originate from a woman in her 50s with active or convalescent COVID-19.

The rearrangement joins TRBV12-3 or TRBV12-4 to TRBJ1-1; no clear D. The CDR3 length is 12 residues. With 3 bases removed from V and 7 bases from J, the gap between germline ends came to 9 bases. The CDR3: CASSFVGGEAFF. As DNA, the CDR3 is TGTGCCAGCAGTTTCGTCGGAGGTGAAGCTTTCTTT.

The rearrangement uses TRBV9 and TRBJ1-1; no firm D call. The germline V gene has CDR1 SGDLS and CDR2 YYNGEE. The CDR3 covers 20 residues. V lost 4 bases to trimming and J lost 0 bases, with 28 bases between them. The CDR3 DNA is TGTGCCAGCAGCTCCCGCCCTAGGGTGACGGACTCCTCCATGAACACTGAAGCTTTCTTT. Protein sequence: CASSSRPRVTDSSMNTEAFF.

This rearrangement joins TRBV18 to TRBJ1-2; D may be TRBD1 (5 bases). V lost 6 bases and J lost 0, with 23 bases in between. CDR3 size: 18 residues. Germline V gene data show CDR1 as KGHSH and CDR2 as LQKENI. The chain's CDR3 is CASSPNPGTAGANYGYTF. Here the CDR3 DNA reads TGTGCCAGCTCCCCTAATCCGGGGACCGCGGGGGCTAACTATGGCTACACCTTC. Looking up the rest from reference TRBV18 and TRBJ1-2 gives the full variable domain: NAGVMQNPRHLVRRRGQEARLRCSPMKGHSHVYWYRQLPEEGLKFMVYLQKENIIDESGMPKERFSAEFPKEGPSILRIQQVVRGDSAAYFCASSPNPGTAGANYGYTFGSGTRLTVV.

The chain combines TRBV7-2 with TRBJ1-5; 10 bases are shared with TRBD1. The germline V gene has CDR1 SGHTA and CDR2 FQGNSA. The junction had 11 bases not matched to a gene; V was cut back by 1 base and J by 5 bases. CDR3 length equals 18 residues. As DNA, the CDR3 is TGTGCCAGCAGCTTAGAGGGACAGGGGCCAGGAGAGGATCAGCCCCAGCATTTT. Amino acids: CASSLEGQGPGEDQPQHF.

The chain links TRBV4-1 to TRBJ2-3; 9 bases are a match to TRBD2. The junction had 7 bases not matched to a gene; V was cut back by 0 bases and J by 3 bases. Per germline, CDR1 MGHRA and CDR2 YSYEKL. The CDR3 covers 17 residues. CDR3 sequence: CASSQDGGGGGTDTQYF. The CDR3 nucleotides read TGCGCCAGCAGCCAAGATGGCGGGGGGGGTGGTACAGATACGCAGTATTTT.

This clone was counted between two and nine times. The chain combines TRBV7-2 with TRBJ1-1, with unresolved D. Trimming stripped 3 bases from V and 0 bases from J, with 17 bases between. Germline values: CDR1 SGHTA, CDR2 FQGNSA. The CDR3 length is 17 residues. The CDR3 loop reads CASSFGPGYLLNTEAFF. CDR3 DNA: TGTGCCAGCAGCTTTGGGCCAGGATATCTCCTGAACACTGAAGCTTTCTTT.

The V gene is TRBV15, the J gene TRBJ2-1; TRBD2 matches at 8 bases. The CDR3 sequence is 17 residues long. Germline values: CDR1 LNHNV, CDR2 YYDKDF (reference sequence). V shed 1 base and J 2 bases; nucleotides not matched to a gene: 7. CDR3 in DNA: TGTGCCACCAGCAGAGCCCATAGACTAGCGACCTACAATGAGCAGTTCTTC. Translating gives CATSRAHRLATYNEQFF.

This rearrangement joins TRBV5-6 to TRBJ1-1, with a possible D match to TRBD1 (6 bases). The CDR3 sequence is 12 residues long. V was shortened by 4 bases and J by 7 bases, with 11 bases between the two germline ends. The germline gives CDR1 SGHDT, CDR2 YYEEEE. CDR3 nucleotides: TGTGCCAGCAGCCCTTCGACAGGTGAAGCTTTCTTT. Translating it yields CASSPSTGEAFF.

J is TRBJ2-4 and V is TRBV19, with 7 bases lining up with TRBD2. The ends lost 8 bases at V and 0 bases at J; junction bases unmatched: 4. The CDR3 has 14 residues. CDR1 is LNHDA, CDR2 SQIVND, per germline (reference sequence). The CDR3 reads CASGEGIAKNIQYF. The CDR3 coding sequence is TGTGCCAGTGGGGAGGGTATAGCCAAAAACATTCAGTACTTC.

The V and J genes are TRBV20-1 and TRBJ2-5; no clear D. The germline gives CDR1 DFQATT, CDR2 SNEGSKA (reference sequence). Trimming cost V 5 bases and J 4 bases, with 8 bases left between them. This CDR3 has 11 amino acids. The CDR3: CSAPPLETQYF. The CDR3 region has the DNA TGCAGTGCTCCCCCCTTAGAGACCCAGTACTTC.

This clone was seen just once. The rearrangement uses TRBV7-2 and TRBJ2-5, with a tentative D call TRBD1 (6 bases). V was shortened by 1 base and J by 2 bases, with 11 bases between the two germline ends. Germline V gives CDR1 SGHTA, CDR2 FQGNSA. The CDR3 is 15 amino acids. The CDR3 DNA sequence: TGTGCCAGCAGCTTAGTATCAGGGGATCAAGAGACCCAGTACTTC. This encodes CASSLVSGDQETQYF.

V usage is TRBV30 and J usage is TRBJ2-1; D possibly corresponds to TRBD2 (6 bases). The CDR3 is 16 residues long. Trimming left V 0 bases short and J 1 base short, with 13 bases between. From germline, CDR1 is GTSNPN and CDR2 SVGIG (reference sequence). The CDR3: CAWSVFSGVSYNEQFF. The DNA for the CDR3 is TGTGCCTGGAGTGTATTCTCGGGGGTTTCCTACAATGAGCAGTTCTTC.

The V gene is TRBV18, the J gene TRBJ2-5; TRBD2 matches at 8 bases. This CDR3 is built from 14 residues. Looked up from germline, CDR1 is KGHSH and CDR2 is LQKENI. The trim removed 1 base at V and 2 bases at J, leaving 0 bases unmatched. Here the CDR3 DNA reads TGTGCCAGCTCACCACAGCGGGGGCAAGAGACCCAGTACTTC. Translation gives CASSPQRGQETQYF.

The chain links TRBV3-1 (or the pseudogene TRBV3-2) to TRBJ2-2; the D gene is possibly TRBD1 (6 bases). The germline gives CDR1 LGHDT, CDR2 YNNKEL (reference sequence). The CDR3 runs to 14 residues. Trimming shortened V by 5 bases and J by 2 bases, and 9 bases separated the two germline ends. CDR3 sequence (DNA): TGTGCCAGCAGCAGGACAGTCAACACCGGGGAGCTGTTTTTT. Encoded protein: CASSRTVNTGELFF.

This clone was seen at least ten times. The chain recombines TRBV5-1 with TRBJ1-3, with D uncertain. V lost 0 bases and J lost 0, with 10 bases in between. The CDR3 length is 16 residues. The germline gives CDR1 SGHRS, CDR2 YFSETQ. The CDR3 nucleotides are TGCGCCAGCAGCTTGGCCCTGGCTTCCTCTGGAAACACCATATATTTT. Translated, it gives CASSLALASSGNTIYF.

By sample fraction, this clone is medium-sized (0.01 to 0.1%). The V and J genes are TRBV3-1 (or the pseudogene TRBV3-2) and TRBJ2-7, with D tentatively TRBD2 (7 bases). From germline, CDR1 is LGHDT and CDR2 YNNKEL (reference sequence). V lost 5 bases and J 5 bases, leaving 25 bases between the germline ends. The CDR3 has 17 amino acids. CDR3 DNA: TGTGCCAGCAGCGCAGGGATCCCAAGGGGGGGAGATGACGAGCAGTACTTC. It translates to CASSAGIPRGGDDEQYF.

This chain links TRBV19 with TRBJ2-7, with 7 bases fitting TRBD1. J gave up 7 bases and V 5 bases, and 8 bases lay outside the gene matches. Germline V lookup: CDR1 LNHDA, CDR2 SQIVND (reference sequence). The CDR3 runs to 13 residues. The chain's CDR3 is CASSPQGVWEQYF. CDR3 nucleotide sequence: TGTGCCAGTAGTCCCCAGGGGGTGTGGGAGCAGTACTTC.

The CDR3 here is CASSIIADKSNQPQHF. In nucleotides, the CDR3 is TGTGCCAGTAGTATAATTGCGGACAAGAGCAATCAGCCCCAGCATTTT. The gene calls are TRBV19 and TRBJ1-5, with a possible D match to TRBD1 (5 bases). The length of the CDR3 is 16 residues. Germline V CDR1 and CDR2: LNHDA, SQIVND (reference sequence). V was clipped by 2 bases and J by 1 base, with 12 bases between them.

The chain is built from TRBV5-1 and TRBJ1-1, with D unclear. Trimming left V 0 bases short and J 3 bases short, with 3 bases between. This CDR3 region has 12 residues. From germline, CDR1 is SGHRS and CDR2 YFSETQ. In DNA form, the CDR3 reads TGCGCCAGCAGCTTGGCTCACACTGAAGCTTTCTTT. Protein product: CASSLAHTEAFF.

V gene TRBV7-3 combines with J gene TRBJ2-1; 7 bases line up with TRBD2. Trimming cost V 5 bases and J 2 bases; bases outside gene matches: 6. Germline V lookup: CDR1 SGHTA, CDR2 FQGTGA. There are 15 residues in the CDR3. The CDR3: CASSGGGAAYNEQFF. The CDR3, as DNA: TGTGCCAGCAGCGGCGGGGGAGCCGCCTACAATGAGCAGTTCTTC.

CDR3 coding DNA: TGTGCCAGTAGCCGCGACAGGGAGGCAACTGGCTACACCTTC. Translating gives CASSRDREATGYTF. The J gene is TRBJ1-2, the V gene TRBV19, with 7 bases fitting TRBD1. The CDR3 sequence is 14 residues long. V was pared by 6 bases and J by 7 bases, with 11 bases of the junction left unmatched. Looked up from germline, CDR1 is LNHDA and CDR2 is SQIVND (reference sequence).

The chain combines TRBV11-3 with TRBJ2-5; 12 nucleotides agree with TRBD2. The CDR3 runs 16 residues. The V segment lost 1 base and the J segment 2 bases; nucleotides outside the gene matches: 2. CDR1 SGHNT and CDR2 YENEEA come from the germline V gene. In nucleotides, the CDR3 is TGTGCCAGCAGCTTAGGACTAGCGGGAGCTCAAGAGACCCAGTACTTC. Translated: CASSLGLAGAQETQYF.

V gene TRBV14 combines with J gene TRBJ2-3; 11 bases line up with TRBD2. CDR1 and CDR2 (germline): SGHDN, FVKESK. V shed 2 bases, J shed 14 bases, and the junction held 9 bases outside the gene matches. The CDR3 is 14 amino acids. CDR3 DNA sequence: TGTGCCAGCAGCCAATCGATTAGCGGGGGGGCCCGGTATTTT. It yields the protein CASSQSISGGARYF. Combining the CDR3 with reference TRBV14 and TRBJ2-3 gives the whole variable domain EAGVTQFPSHSVIEKGQTVTLRCDPISGHDNLYWYRRVMGKEIKFLLHFVKESKQDESGMPNNRFLAERTGGTYSTLKVQPAELEDSGVYFCASSQSISGGARYFGPGTRLTVL.

This chain links TRBV20-1 with TRBJ2-3; 7 positions match TRBD2. This CDR3 is built from 11 residues. Germline values: CDR1 DFQATT, CDR2 SNEGSKA (reference sequence). Trimming at V came to 6 bases and at J to 3 bases, leaving 0 bases not matched to a gene. DNA of the CDR3: TGCAGTGCCGGGGGGACAGATACGCAGTATTTT. Translated, it gives CSAGGTDTQYF.

V gene TRBV19 combines with J gene TRBJ2-5; 7 nucleotides align to TRBD2. Germline values: CDR1 LNHDA, CDR2 SQIVND (reference sequence). V lost 5 bases to trimming and J lost 4 bases; unmatched junction nucleotides: 7. The CDR3 contains 14 residues. The CDR3 DNA reads TGTGCCAGTAGTTCGGGACCGGGGGGAGAGACCCAGTACTTC. It codes for CASSSGPGGETQYF. Using reference TRBV19 and TRBJ2-5 for the parts outside the CDR3, the full variable domain is DGGITQSPKYLFRKEGQNVTLSCEQNLNHDAMYWYRQDPGQGLRLIYYSQIVNDFQKGDIAEGYSVSREKKESFPLTVTSAQKNPTAFYLCASSSGPGGETQYFGPGTRLLVL.